A selection of T cell receptor beta chains follows, all from one sample in a study of cytotoxic CD8 clonotypes in ibrutinib-treated CLL. Measured with immunoSEQ multiplex PCR; TCRdb has only the in-frame clones, and not every one. Of around 330,000 clones listed, roughly 67% are singletons. Specimen: PBMCs, collected after 36 months of ibrutinib treatment. These receptors were taken from a human donor with chronic lymphocytic leukemia. Each CDR3 is given with its conserved first and last residue. Each record gives: D gene, clone size, J gene, V gene, CDR3 DNA, CDR3 protein. The D gene is left open where the match is weak. Clone size is not always given. Where it is, it says once, few, many or a class for expanded clones.

d_call: TRBD1; clone_size: NA; j_call: TRBJ2-5; v_call: TRBV29-1; cdr3_nt: TGCAGCGTACCCGGGACAGACCAAGAGACCCAGTACTTC; cdr3_aa: CSVPGTDQETQYF
d_call: TRBD1; clone_size: NA; j_call: TRBJ2-1; v_call: TRBV6-6; cdr3_nt: TGTGCCAGCAGTCCAAAGGGACAGGGGGGGCATGAGCAGTTCTTC; cdr3_aa: CASSPKGQGGHEQFF
d_call: TRBD1; clone_size: NA; j_call: TRBJ2-1; v_call: TRBV27; cdr3_nt: TGTGCCAGCAGTTTATCCCCAGGGGGCGAGCAGTTCTTC; cdr3_aa: CASSLSPGGEQFF
d_call: NA; clone_size: NA; j_call: TRBJ2-7; v_call: TRBV4-2; cdr3_nt: TGTGCCAGCAGCCAATCACGGGGGCTCGGCTACGAGCAGTACTTC; cdr3_aa: CASSQSRGLGYEQYF
d_call: NA; clone_size: few; j_call: TRBJ1-2; v_call: TRBV6-1; cdr3_nt: TGTGCCAGCAGTGTGACAGGAGACTATGGCTACACCTTC; cdr3_aa: CASSVTGDYGYTF
d_call: TRBD1; clone_size: few; j_call: TRBJ1-5; v_call: TRBV27; cdr3_nt: TGTGCCAGCAGTCGTGACAGGGGGCAGGGCCAGCCCCAGCATTTT; cdr3_aa: CASSRDRGQGQPQHF
d_call: NA; clone_size: NA; j_call: TRBJ2-5; v_call: TRBV25-1; cdr3_nt: TGTGCCAGCAGTGAGTTTTCCCCTAGAGTCGAGCGAGAGACCCAGTACTTC; cdr3_aa: CASSEFSPRVERETQYF
d_call: NA; clone_size: NA; j_call: TRBJ2-7; v_call: TRBV7-8; cdr3_nt: TGTGCCAGCAGTACCGACAGGATCCGCTACGAGCAGTACTTC; cdr3_aa: CASSTDRIRYEQYF
d_call: NA; clone_size: NA; j_call: TRBJ1-4; v_call: TRBV11-2; cdr3_nt: TGTGCCAGCAGCTTAGACCGGACGGCCGGCGGGGTAACTAATGAAAAACTGTTTTTT; cdr3_aa: CASSLDRTAGGVTNEKLFF
d_call: TRBD1; clone_size: NA; j_call: TRBJ2-7; v_call: TRBV4-1; cdr3_nt: TGCGCCAGCAGCTGGCATCCCGGACAGGGTAATATACCGAGCTCCTACGAGCAGTACTTC; cdr3_aa: CASSWHPGQGNIPSSYEQYF
d_call: NA; clone_size: few; j_call: TRBJ2-5; v_call: TRBV18; cdr3_nt: TGTGCCAGCTCACTCGCCCGACAGGCGGAGACCCAGTACTTC; cdr3_aa: CASSLARQAETQYF
d_call: TRBD2; clone_size: few; j_call: TRBJ2-3; v_call: TRBV13; cdr3_nt: TGTGCCAGCAGCTTAGGCAGGGGACTAGCGCCAGATACGCAGTATTTT; cdr3_aa: CASSLGRGLAPDTQYF
d_call: TRBD1; clone_size: NA; j_call: TRBJ1-3; v_call: TRBV6-5; cdr3_nt: TGTGCCAGCAGTGAGCAGGGGGCGAGGGACACCATATATTTT; cdr3_aa: CASSEQGARDTIYF
d_call: TRBD1; clone_size: NA; j_call: TRBJ2-7; v_call: TRBV9; cdr3_nt: TGTGCCAGCAGCGTCTCACAGGGGGTCAACTACGAGCAGTACTTC; cdr3_aa: CASSVSQGVNYEQYF
d_call: TRBD2; clone_size: NA; j_call: TRBJ2-7; v_call: TRBV10-3; cdr3_nt: TGTGCCACCACTAAAACGGGGGGGGAGTACGAGCAGTACTTC; cdr3_aa: CATTKTGGEYEQYF
d_call: NA; clone_size: NA; j_call: TRBJ1-2; v_call: TRBV7-2; cdr3_nt: TGTGCCAGCAGTCAATCCCCCCCTGGTGGGGGAGCTAACTATGGCTACACCTTC; cdr3_aa: CASSQSPPGGGANYGYTF
d_call: NA; clone_size: NA; j_call: TRBJ2-1; v_call: TRBV9; cdr3_nt: TGTGCCAGCAGCCCCCAACTAGGGGCTGAGCAGTTCTTC; cdr3_aa: CASSPQLGAEQFF
d_call: NA; clone_size: NA; j_call: TRBJ1-5; v_call: TRBV4-1; cdr3_nt: TGCGCCAGCAGCCCGTACGGGGATACCTATCAGCCCCAGCATTTT; cdr3_aa: CASSPYGDTYQPQHF
d_call: NA; clone_size: few; j_call: TRBJ2-3; v_call: TRBV15; cdr3_nt: TGTGCCACCAGCAGACCTACTTCCGGCACAGATACGCAGTATTTT; cdr3_aa: CATSRPTSGTDTQYF